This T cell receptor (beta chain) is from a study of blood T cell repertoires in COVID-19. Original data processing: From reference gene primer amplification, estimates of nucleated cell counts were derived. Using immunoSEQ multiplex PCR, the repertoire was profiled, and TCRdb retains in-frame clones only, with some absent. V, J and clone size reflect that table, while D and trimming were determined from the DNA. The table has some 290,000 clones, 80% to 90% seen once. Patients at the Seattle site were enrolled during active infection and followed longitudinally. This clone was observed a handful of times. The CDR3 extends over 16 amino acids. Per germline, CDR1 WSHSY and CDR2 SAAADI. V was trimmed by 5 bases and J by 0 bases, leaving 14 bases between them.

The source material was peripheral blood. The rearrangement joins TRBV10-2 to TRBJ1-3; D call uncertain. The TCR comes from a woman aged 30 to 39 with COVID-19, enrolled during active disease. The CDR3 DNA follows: TGCGCCAGCAGTCACCCAGTATTAAGCTCTGGAAACACCATATATTTT. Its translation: CASSHPVLSSGNTIYF.